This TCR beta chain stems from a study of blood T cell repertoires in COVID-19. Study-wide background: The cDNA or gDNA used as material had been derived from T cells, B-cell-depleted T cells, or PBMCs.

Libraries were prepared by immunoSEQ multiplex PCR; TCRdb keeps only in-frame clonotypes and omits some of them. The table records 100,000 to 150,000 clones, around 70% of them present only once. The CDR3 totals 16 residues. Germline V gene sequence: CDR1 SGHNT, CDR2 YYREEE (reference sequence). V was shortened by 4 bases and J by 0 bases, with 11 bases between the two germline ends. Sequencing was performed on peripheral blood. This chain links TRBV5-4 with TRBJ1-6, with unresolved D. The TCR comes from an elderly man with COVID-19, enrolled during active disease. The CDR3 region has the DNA TGTGCCAGCAGCCGTCTAGGAAGCTCCTATAATTCACCCCTCCACTTT. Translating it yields CASSRLGSSYNSPLHF. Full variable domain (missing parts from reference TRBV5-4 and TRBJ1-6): ETGVTQSPTHLIKTRGQQVTLRCSSQSGHNTVSWYQQALGQGPQFIFQYYREEENGRGNFPPRFSGLQFPNYSSELNVNALELDDSALYLCASSRLGSSYNSPLHFGNGTRLTVT.